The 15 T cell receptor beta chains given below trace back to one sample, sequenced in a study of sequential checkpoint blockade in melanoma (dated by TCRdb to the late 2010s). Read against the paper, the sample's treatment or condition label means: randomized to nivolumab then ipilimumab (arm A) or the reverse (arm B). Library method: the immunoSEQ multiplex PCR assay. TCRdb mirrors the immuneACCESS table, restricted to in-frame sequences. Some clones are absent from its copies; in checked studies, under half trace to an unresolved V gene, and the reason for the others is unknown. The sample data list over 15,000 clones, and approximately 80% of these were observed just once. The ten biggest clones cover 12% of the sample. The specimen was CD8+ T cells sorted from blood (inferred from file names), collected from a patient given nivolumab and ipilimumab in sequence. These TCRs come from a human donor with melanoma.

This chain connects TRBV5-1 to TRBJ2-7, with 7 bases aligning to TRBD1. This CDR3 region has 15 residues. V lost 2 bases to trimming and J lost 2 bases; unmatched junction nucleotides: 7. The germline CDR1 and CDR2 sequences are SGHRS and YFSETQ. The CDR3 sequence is CASSLQGGPTYEQYF. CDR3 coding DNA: TGCGCCAGCAGCTTACAAGGGGGCCCTACCTACGAGCAGTACTTC.

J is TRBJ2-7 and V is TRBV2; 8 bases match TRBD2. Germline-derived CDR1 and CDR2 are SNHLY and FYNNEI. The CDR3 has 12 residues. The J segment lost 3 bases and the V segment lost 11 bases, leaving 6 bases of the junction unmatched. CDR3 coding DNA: TGTGCCGCAGGGCTAGCGGGCTACGAGCAGTACTTC. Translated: CAAGLAGYEQYF.

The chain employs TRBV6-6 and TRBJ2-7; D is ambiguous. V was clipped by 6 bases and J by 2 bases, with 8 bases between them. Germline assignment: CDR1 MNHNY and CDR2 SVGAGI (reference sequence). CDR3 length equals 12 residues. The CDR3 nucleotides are TGTGCCAGCAGCCAGTCCACCTACGAGCAGTACTTC. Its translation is CASSQSTYEQYF.

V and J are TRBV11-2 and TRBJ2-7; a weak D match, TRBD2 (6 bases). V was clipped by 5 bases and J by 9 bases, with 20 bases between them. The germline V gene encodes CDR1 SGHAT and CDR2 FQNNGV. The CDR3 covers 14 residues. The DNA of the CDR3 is TGTGCCAGCAGCCGACCGGGACTGCCCCTTTGGCAGTACTTC. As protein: CASSRPGLPLWQYF.

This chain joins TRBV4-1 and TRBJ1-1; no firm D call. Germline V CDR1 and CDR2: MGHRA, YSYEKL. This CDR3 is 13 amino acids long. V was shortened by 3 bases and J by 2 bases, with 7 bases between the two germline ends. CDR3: CASSQSVNTEAFF. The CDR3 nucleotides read TGCGCCAGCAGCCAGTCCGTAAACACTGAAGCTTTCTTT.

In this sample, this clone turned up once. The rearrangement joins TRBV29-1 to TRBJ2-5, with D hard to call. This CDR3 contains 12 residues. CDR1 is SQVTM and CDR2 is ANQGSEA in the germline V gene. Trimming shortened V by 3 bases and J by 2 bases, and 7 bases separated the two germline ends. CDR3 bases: TGCAGCGTTGAGGAGAGGCAAGAGACCCAGTACTTC. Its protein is CSVEERQETQYF.

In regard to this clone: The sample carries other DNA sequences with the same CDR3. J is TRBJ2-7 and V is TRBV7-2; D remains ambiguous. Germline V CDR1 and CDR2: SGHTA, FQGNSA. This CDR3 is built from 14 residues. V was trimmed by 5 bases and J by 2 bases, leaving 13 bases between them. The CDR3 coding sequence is TGTGCCAGCAGCCACCCTGGCGGCACCTACGAGCAGTACTTC. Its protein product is CASSHPGGTYEQYF.

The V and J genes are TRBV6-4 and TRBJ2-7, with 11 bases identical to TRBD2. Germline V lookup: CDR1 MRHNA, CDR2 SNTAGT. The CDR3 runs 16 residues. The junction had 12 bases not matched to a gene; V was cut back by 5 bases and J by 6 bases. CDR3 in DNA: TGTGCCAGCAGTTTATCTTTGACTAGCGGGAACGGCGAGCAGTACTTC. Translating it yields CASSLSLTSGNGEQYF.

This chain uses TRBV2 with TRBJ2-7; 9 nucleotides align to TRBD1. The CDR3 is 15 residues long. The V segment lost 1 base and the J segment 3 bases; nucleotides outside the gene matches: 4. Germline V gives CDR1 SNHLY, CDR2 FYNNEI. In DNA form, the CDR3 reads TGTGCCAGCAGTGAAGAATGGGACAGGGTCTACGAGCAGTACTTC. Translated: CASSEEWDRVYEQYF.

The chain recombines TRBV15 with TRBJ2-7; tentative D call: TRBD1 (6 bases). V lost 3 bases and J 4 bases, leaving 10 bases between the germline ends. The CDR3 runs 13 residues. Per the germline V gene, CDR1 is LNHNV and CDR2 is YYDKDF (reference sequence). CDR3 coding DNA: TGTGCCACCAGCAGCGCGGACAGATACGAGCAGTACTTC. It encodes CATSSADRYEQYF. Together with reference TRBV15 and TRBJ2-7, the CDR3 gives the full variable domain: DAMVIQNPRYQVTQFGKPVTLSCSQTLNHNVMYWYQQKSSQAPKLLFHYYDKDFNNEADTPDNFQSRRPNTSFCFLDIRSPGLGDTAMYLCATSSADRYEQYFGPGTRLTVT.

The CDR3 DNA reads TGTGCCAGCAGCTTAGAGGCTAGCGGTCTCTACGAGCAGTACTTC. It is translated as CASSLEASGLYEQYF. This chain links TRBV11-2 with TRBJ2-7; the match to TRBD2 covers 7 bases. Germline-derived CDR1 and CDR2 are SGHAT and FQNNGV. The CDR3 contains 15 residues. The J segment lost 3 bases and the V segment lost 0 bases, leaving 5 bases of the junction unmatched.

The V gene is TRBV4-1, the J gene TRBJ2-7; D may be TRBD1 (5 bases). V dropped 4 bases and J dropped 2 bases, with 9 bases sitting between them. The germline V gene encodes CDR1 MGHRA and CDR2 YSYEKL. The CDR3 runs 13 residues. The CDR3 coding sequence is TGCGCCAGCAGCCCGACAGTTACCTACGAGCAGTACTTC. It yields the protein CASSPTVTYEQYF.

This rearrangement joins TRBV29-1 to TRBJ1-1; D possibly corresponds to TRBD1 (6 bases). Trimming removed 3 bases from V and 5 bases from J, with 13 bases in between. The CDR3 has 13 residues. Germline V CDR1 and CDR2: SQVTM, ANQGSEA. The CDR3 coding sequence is TGCAGCGTTGAGGTGCAGGGGCATACTGAAGCTTTCTTT. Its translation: CSVEVQGHTEAFF.

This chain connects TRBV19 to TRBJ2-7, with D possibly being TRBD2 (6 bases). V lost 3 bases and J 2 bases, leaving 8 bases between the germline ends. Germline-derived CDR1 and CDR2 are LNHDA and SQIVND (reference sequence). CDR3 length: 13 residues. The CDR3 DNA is TGTGCCAGTAGTATCGGCGGGGCCTACGAGCAGTACTTC. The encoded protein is CASSIGGAYEQYF.

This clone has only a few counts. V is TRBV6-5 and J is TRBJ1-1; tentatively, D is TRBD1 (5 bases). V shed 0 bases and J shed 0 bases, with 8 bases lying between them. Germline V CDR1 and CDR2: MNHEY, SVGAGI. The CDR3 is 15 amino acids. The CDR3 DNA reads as TGTGCCAGCAGTTACTCCCAGGGTATGAACACTGAAGCTTTCTTT. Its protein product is CASSYSQGMNTEAFF.